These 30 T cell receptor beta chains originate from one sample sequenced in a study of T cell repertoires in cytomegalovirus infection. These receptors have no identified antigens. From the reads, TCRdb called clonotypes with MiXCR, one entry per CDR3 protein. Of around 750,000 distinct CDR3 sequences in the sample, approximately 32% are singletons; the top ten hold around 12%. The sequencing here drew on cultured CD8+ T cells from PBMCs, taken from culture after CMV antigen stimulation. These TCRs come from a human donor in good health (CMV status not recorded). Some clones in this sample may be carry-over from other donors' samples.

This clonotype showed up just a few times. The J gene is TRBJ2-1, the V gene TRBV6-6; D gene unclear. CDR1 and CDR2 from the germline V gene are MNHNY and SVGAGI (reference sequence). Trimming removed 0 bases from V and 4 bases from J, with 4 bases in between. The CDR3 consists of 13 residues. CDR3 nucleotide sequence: TGTGCCAGCAGTTACTCCACGTACAATGAGCAGTTCTTC. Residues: CASSYSTYNEQFF.

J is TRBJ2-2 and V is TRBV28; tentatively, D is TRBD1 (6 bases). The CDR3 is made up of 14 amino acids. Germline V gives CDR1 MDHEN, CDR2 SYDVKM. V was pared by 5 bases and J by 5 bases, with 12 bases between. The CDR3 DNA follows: TGTGCCAGCAGTCTTCCCAGGGGAACCGGGGAGCTGTTTTTT. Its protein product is CASSLPRGTGELFF.

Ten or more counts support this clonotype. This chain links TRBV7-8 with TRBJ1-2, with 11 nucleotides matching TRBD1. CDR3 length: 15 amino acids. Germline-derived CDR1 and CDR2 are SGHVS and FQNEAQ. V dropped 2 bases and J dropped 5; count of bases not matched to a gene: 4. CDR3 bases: TGTGCCAGCAGCTTAAGAGGACAGGGGGCATATGGCTACACCTTC. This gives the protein CASSLRGQGAYGYTF. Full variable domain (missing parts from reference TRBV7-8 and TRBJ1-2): GAGVSQSPRYKVAKRGQDVALRCDPISGHVSLFWYQQALGQGPEFLTYFQNEAQLDKSGLPSDRFFAERPEGSVSTLKIQRTQQEDSAVYLCASSLRGQGAYGYTFGSGTRLTVV.

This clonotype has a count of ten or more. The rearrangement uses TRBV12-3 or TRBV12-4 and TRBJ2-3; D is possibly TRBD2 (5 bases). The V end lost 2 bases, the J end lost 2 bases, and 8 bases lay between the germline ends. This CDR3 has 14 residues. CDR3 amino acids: CASSLSDFTDTQYF. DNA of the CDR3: TGTGCCAGCAGTTTATCGGACTTCACAGATACGCAGTATTTT.

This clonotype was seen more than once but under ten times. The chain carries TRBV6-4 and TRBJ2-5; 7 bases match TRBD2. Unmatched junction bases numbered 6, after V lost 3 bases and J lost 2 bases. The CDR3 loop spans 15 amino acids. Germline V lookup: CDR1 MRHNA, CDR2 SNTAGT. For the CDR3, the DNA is TGTGCCAGCAGTGAAATTCGGGGGGAACAAGAGACCCAGTACTTC. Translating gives CASSEIRGEQETQYF.

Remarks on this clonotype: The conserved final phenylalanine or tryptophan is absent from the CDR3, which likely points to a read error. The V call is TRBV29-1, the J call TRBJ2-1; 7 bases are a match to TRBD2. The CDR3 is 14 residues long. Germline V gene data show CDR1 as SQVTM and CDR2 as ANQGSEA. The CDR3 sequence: CNIRGGESYNEQFS. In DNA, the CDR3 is TGCAACATCCGCGGGGGTGAATCCTACAATGAGCAGTTCTCC.

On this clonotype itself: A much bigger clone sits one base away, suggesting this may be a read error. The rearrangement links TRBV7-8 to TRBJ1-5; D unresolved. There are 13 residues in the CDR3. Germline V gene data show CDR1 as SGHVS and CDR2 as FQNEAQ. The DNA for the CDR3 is TGTACCAGCAGCTTAGCGCCCACACGGCCCCAGCATTTT. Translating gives CTSSLAPTRPQHF.

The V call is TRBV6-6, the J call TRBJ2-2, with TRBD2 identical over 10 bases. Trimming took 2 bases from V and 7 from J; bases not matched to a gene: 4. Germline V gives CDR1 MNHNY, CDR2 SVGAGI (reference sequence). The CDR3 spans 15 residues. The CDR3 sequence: CASSYNGLAVGELFF. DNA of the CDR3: TGTGCCAGCAGTTACAACGGACTAGCGGTCGGGGAGCTGTTTTTT.

CDR3 in DNA: TGTGCCAGCTATTTTAGGAGGGATGAGCAGTTCTTC. It is translated as CASYFRRDEQFF. J is TRBJ2-1 and V is TRBV5-5; a weak D match, TRBD2 (6 bases). The CDR3 spans 12 residues. The V gene's germline CDR1 is SGHKS and CDR2 YYEKEE (reference sequence). V was trimmed by 7 bases and J by 8 bases, leaving 13 bases between them.

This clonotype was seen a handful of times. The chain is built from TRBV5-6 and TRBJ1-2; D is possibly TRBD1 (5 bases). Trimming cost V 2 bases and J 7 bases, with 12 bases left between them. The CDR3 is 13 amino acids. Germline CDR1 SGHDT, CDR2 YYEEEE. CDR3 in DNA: TGTGCCAGCAGCTTAGGGATTCAGGGTGGCTACACCTTC. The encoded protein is CASSLGIQGGYTF.

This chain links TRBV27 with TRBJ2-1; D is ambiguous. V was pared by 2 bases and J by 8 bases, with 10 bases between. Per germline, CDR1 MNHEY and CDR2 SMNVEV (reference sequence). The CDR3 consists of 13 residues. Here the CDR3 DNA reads TGTGCCAGCAGTTTACCGACCGGGTATGAGCAGTTCTTC. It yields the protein CASSLPTGYEQFF.

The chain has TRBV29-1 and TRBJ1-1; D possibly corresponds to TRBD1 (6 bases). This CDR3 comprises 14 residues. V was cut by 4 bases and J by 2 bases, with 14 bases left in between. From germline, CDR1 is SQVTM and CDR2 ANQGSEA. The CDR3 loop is CSVGPTGINTEAFF. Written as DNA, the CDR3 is TGCAGCGTTGGGCCGACAGGTATCAACACTGAAGCTTTCTTT.

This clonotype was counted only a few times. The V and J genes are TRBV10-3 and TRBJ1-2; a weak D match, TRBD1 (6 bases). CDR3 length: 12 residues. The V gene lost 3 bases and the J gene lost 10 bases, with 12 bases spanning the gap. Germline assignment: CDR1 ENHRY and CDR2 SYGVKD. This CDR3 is CAISDGGTFYTF. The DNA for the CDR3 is TGTGCCATCAGTGATGGGGGCACGTTCTACACCTTC.

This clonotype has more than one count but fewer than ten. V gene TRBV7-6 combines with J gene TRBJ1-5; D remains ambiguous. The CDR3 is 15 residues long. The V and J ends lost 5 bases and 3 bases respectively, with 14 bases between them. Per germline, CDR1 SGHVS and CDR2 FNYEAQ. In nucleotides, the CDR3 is TGTGCCAGCAGCCTTAGGTCTGGGGACAATCAGCCCCAGCATTTT. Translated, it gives CASSLRSGDNQPQHF.

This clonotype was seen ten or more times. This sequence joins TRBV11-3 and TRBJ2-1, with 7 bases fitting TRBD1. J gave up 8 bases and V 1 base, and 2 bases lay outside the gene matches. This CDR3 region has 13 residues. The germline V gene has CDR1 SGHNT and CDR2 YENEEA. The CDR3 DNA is TGTGCCAGCAGCTTAGCAGACAGGGATGAGCAGTTCTTC. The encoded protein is CASSLADRDEQFF. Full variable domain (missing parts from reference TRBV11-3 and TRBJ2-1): EAGVVQSPRYKIIEKKQPVAFWCNPISGHNTLYWYLQNLGQGPELLIRYENEEAVDDSQLPKDRFSAERLKGVDSTLKIQPAELGDSAVYLCASSLADRDEQFFGPGTRLTVL.

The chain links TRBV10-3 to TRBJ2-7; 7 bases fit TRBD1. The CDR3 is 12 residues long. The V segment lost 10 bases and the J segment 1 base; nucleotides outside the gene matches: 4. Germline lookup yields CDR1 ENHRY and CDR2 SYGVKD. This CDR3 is CATSGQSYEQYV. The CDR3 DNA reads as TGTGCCACCTCGGGACAGTCCTACGAGCAGTACGTC.

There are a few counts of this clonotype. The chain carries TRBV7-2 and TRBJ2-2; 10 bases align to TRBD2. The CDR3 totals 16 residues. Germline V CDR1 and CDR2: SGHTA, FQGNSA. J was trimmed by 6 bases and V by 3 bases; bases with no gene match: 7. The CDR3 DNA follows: TGTGCCAGCAGCTTTACTAGCGGGGCGCTTTCCGGGGAGCTGTTTTTT. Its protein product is CASSFTSGALSGELFF.

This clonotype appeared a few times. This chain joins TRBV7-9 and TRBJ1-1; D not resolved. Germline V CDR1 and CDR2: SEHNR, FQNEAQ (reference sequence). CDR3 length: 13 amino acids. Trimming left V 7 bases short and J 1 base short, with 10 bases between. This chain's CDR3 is CASIHEGNTEAFF. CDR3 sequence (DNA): TGTGCCAGCATCCATGAGGGGAACACTGAAGCTTTCTTT. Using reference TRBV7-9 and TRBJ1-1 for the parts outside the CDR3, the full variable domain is DTGVSQNPRHKITKRGQNVTFRCDPISEHNRLYWYRQTLGQGPEFLTYFQNEAQLEKSRLLSDRFSAERPKGSFSTLEIQRTEQGDSAMYLCASIHEGNTEAFFGQGTRLTVV.

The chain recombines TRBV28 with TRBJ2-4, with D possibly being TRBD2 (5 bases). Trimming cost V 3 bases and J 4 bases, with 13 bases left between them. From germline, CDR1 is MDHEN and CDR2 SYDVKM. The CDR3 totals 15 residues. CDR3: CASSFLSGVKNIQYF. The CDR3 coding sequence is TGTGCCAGCAGTTTTTTATCCGGGGTGAAAAACATTCAGTACTTC.

The chain's CDR3 is CAISPGQGAGNTIYF. The CDR3 coding sequence is TGTGCCATCAGCCCGGGACAGGGTGCTGGAAACACCATATATTTT. The genes are TRBV10-3 and TRBJ1-3, with 9 bases aligning to TRBD1. CDR1 and CDR2 (germline): ENHRY, SYGVKD. The CDR3 sequence is 15 residues long. J lost 2 bases, V lost 6 bases, and 5 bases had no gene match.

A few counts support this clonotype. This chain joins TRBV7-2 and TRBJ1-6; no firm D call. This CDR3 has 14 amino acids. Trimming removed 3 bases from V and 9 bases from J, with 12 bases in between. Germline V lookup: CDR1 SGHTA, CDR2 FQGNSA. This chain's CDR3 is CASSFAGPSSPLHF. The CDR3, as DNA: TGTGCCAGCAGCTTCGCGGGCCCGAGTTCACCCCTCCACTTT.

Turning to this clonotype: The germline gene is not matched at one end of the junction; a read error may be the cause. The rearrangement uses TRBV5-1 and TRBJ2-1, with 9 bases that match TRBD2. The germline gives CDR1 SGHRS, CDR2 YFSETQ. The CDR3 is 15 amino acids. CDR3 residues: CANSGSGGFYNEQFF. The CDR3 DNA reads TGCGCCAACAGCGGTAGCGGGGGATTTTACAATGAGCAGTTCTTC.

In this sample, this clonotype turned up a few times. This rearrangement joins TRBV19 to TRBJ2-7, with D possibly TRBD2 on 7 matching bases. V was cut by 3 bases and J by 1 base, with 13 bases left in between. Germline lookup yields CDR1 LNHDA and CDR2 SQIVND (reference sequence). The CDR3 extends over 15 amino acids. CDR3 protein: CASSMGGGFSYEQYF. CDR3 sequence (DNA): TGTGCCAGTAGTATGGGGGGGGGCTTTTCCTACGAGCAGTACTTC.

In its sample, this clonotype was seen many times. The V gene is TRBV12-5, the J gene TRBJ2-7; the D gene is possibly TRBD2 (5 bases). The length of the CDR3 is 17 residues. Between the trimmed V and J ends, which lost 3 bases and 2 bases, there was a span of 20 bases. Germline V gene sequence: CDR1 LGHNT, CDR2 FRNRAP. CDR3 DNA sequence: TGTGCTAGTGGTTTCGGGATAGATGGAATCCGAACCTACGAGCAGTACTTC. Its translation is CASGFGIDGIRTYEQYF. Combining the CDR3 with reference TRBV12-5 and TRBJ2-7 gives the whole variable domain DARVTQTPRHKVTEMGQEVTMRCQPILGHNTVFWYRQTMMQGLELLAYFRNRAPLDDSGMPKDRFSAEMPDATLATLKIQPSEPRDSAVYFCASGFGIDGIRTYEQYFGPGTRLTVT.

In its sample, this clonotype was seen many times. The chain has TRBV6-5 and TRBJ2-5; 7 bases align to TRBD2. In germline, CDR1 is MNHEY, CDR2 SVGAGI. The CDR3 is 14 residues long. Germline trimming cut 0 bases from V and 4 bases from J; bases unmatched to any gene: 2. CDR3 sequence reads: CASSYSSGGETQYF. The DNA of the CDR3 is TGTGCCAGCAGTTACTCGTCGGGGGGAGAGACCCAGTACTTC.

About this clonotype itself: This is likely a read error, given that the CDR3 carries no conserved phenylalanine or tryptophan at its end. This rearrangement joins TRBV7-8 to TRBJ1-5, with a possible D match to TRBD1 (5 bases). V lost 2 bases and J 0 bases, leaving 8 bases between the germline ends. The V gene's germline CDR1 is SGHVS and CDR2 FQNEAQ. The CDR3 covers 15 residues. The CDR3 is CASSLRGGSNQPQHS. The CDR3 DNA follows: TGTGCCAGCAGCTTAAGGGGCGGTAGCAATCAGCCCCAGCATTCT.

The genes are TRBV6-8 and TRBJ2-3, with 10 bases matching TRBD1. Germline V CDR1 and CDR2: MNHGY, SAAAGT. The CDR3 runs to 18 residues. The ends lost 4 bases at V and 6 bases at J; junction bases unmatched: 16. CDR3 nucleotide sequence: TGTGCCAGCAGTTCAGAGACAGGGGGCGCTGGGCTGGTCGATACGCAGTATTTT. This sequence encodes CASSSETGGAGLVDTQYF.

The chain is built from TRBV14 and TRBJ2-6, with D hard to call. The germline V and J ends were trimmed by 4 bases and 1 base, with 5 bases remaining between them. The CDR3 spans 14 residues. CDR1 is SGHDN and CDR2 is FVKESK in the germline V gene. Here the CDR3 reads CASSLRSGANVLTF. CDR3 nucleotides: TGTGCCAGCAGCCTCCGTTCTGGGGCCAACGTCCTGACTTTC.

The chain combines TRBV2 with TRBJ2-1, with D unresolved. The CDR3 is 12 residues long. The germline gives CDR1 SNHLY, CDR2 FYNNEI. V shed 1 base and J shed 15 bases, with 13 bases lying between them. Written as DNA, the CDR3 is TGTGCCAGCAGTGAAGGGCAGGTAGGGTTGTTCTTC. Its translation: CASSEGQVGLFF.

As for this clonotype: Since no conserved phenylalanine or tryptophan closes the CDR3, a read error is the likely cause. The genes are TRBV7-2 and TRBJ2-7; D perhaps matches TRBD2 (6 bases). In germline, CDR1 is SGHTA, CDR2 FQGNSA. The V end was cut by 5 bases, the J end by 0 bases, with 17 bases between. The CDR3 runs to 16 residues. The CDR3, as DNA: TGTGCCAGCAGCGTCACGGGACTCTCGAGCTCCTACGAGCAGTACGAC. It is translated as CASSVTGLSSSYEQYD.